Listed below are T cell receptor beta chains from one sample, sequenced in a study of T cells in Graves' hyperthyroidism and ophthalmopathy. TCRdb re-called the multiplex PCR reads through MiXCR, storing one row per CDR3 protein. The sample contains about 570,000 distinct CDR3 sequences, 14% of which appear only once. The sequencing input was blood. The source of these receptors is a woman aged 40 to 50 with Graves' hyperthyroidism. CDR3s include the opening cysteine and the closing phenylalanine or tryptophan. The D gene is left open where the match is weak. Rows may omit the clone size; those that give it use once, few, many or a size class.

TRBJ2-1 | many | TRBV24-1 | TRBD2 | TGTGCCACCAGTGATTTAGGTAGCGGGAGATCCCATGAGCAGTTCTTC | CATSDLGSGRSHEQFF
TRBJ1-1 | many | TRBV12-5 | - | TGTGCTAGTGGTTTGGTACTTGGACAGCGGGGGAACACTGAAGCTTTCTTT | CASGLVLGQRGNTEAFF
TRBJ1-2 | few | TRBV5-1 | TRBD1 | TGCGCCAGCAGCCTTGGGACAGGGACGACTGGCTACACCTTC | CASSLGTGTTGYTF
TRBJ1-2 | - | TRBV15 | - | TGTGCCACCAGCAGAGATACCCCGACAGCTAACTATGGCTACACCTTC | CATSRDTPTANYGYTF
TRBJ2-7 | few | TRBV4-1 | - | TGCGCCAGCAGCCAAGATGACAGGTCCCGCGAGCAGTACTTC | CASSQDDRSREQYF
TRBJ2-5 | - | TRBV7-3 | - | TGTGCCAGCAGCTTAGGCAGGGGAGGGGGCCAAGAGACCCAGTACTTC | CASSLGRGGGQETQYF
TRBJ2-2 | - | TRBV7-9 | TRBD2 | TGTGCCAGCAGCTTGGTAGCGGGGAACACCGGGGAGCTGTTTTTT | CASSLVAGNTGELFF
TRBJ2-3 | many | TRBV20-1 | TRBD2 | TGCTCCCGACAAACTAGCGGGAGTACAGATACGCAGTATTTT | CSRQTSGSTDTQYF
TRBJ2-3 | many | TRBV28 | TRBD2 | TGTGCCAGCAGTTCGGGACTAGCGGGAGTTGCGCAGTATTTT | CASSSGLAGVAQYF
TRBJ2-7 | - | TRBV4-2 | TRBD1 | TGTGCCAGCAGCCATATTAGACAGGGAAGGGCCGAGCAGTACTTC | CASSHIRQGRAEQYF
TRBJ2-5 | many | TRBV28 | - | TGTGCCAGCAGTTTAATGGGGATAGTCGGCGAAGAGACCCAGTACTTC | CASSLMGIVGEETQYF
TRBJ2-5 | - | TRBV9 | - | TGTGCCAGCAGCGTAGCGGGGAACAGCCGAGAGACCCAGTACTTC | CASSVAGNSRETQYF
TRBJ2-7 | - | TRBV19 | TRBD2 | TGTGCCAGTAGCAGGACTAGCGGGAGTCTGTACGAGCAGTACTTC | CASSRTSGSLYEQYF
TRBJ2-1 | many | TRBV2 | TRBD2 | TGTGCCAGCGGAGGACTAGCGAATGAGCAGTTCTTC | CASGGLANEQFF
TRBJ1-5 | many | TRBV7-2 | - | TGTGCCAGCAGCTTAATTGCAGGGTCGGCTCAGCCCCAGCATTTT | CASSLIAGSAQPQHF
TRBJ2-1 | - | TRBV5-1 | - | TGCGCCAGCAGCTTGGTTTCGGGGGAGCTCGGTAATGAGCAGTTCTTC | CASSLVSGELGNEQFF
TRBJ1-6 | many | TRBV30 | - | TGTGCCTGGAGTTGGGACGCGCGGAATTCACCCCTCCACTTT | CAWSWDARNSPLHF
TRBJ1-2 | many | TRBV27 | TRBD1 | TGTGCCAGCAGTCTGACTCCTCGGGACAGGGTGGAATATGGCTACACCTTC | CASSLTPRDRVEYGYTF
TRBJ2-1 | - | TRBV29-1 | - | TGCAGCGTTGAAGAAGTGTGGGCCCCCTACAATGAGCAGTTCTTC | CSVEEVWAPYNEQFF
TRBJ2-7 | many | TRBV2 | - | TGTGCCAGCAGGGACCAGGACAGTAGAATCGAGCAGTACTTC | CASRDQDSRIEQYF
TRBJ1-2 | many | TRBV2 | TRBD1 | TGTGCCAGCAGTGAGCTGGGACAGGGGGGCTACGGCTACACCTTC | CASSELGQGGYGYTF
TRBJ2-2 | - | TRBV10-3 | - | TGTGCCATCCAAGGAGACAGTAACGGGGAGCTGTTTTTT | CAIQGDSNGELFF
TRBJ1-1 | few | TRBV11-2 | TRBD1 | TGTGCCAGCAGCTTAGGGCCACAGGGGGCCACTGAAGCTTCCTTT | CASSLGPQGATEASF
TRBJ2-7 | many | TRBV6-2/TRBV6-3 | TRBD2 | TGTGCCAGCAGTTGGGGAAGCGGGAGTACGGGGGAGCAGTACTTC | CASSWGSGSTGEQYF
TRBJ1-2 | many | TRBV28 | TRBD1 | TGTGCCAGCATTTCAGGGGGGCCTGGCTACACCTTC | CASISGGPGYTF
TRBJ2-2 | few | TRBV5-1 | - | TGCGCCAGCAGCTTGGCCCCACCGGGACAATTAACCGGGGAGCTGTTTTTT | CASSLAPPGQLTGELFF
TRBJ1-1 | - | TRBV6-1 | - | TGTGCCAGCAGAGTTAGTAGAGTTGAAGCTTTCTTT | CASRVSRVEAFF
TRBJ2-7 | many | TRBV30 | TRBD2 | TGTGCCTGGAGTATACTAGCGGGAGGCGTCGACGAGCAGTACTTC | CAWSILAGGVDEQYF
TRBJ2-7 | many | TRBV20-1 | - | TGCAGTGCTAGAGACCCTATAACAGGGTCCTACGAGCAGTACTTC | CSARDPITGSYEQYF
TRBJ2-5 | few | TRBV4-2 | TRBD1 | TGTGCCAGCAGCCAGGACAGGACTTATACAGAGACCCAGTACTTC | CASSQDRTYTETQYF
TRBJ2-7 | - | TRBV10-2 | TRBD2 | TGCGCCAGCAGTGACAATAGCGGGAGGCACTACGAGCAGTACTTC | CASSDNSGRHYEQYF
TRBJ1-1 | few | TRBV12-3/TRBV12-4 | - | TGTGCCAGCACCACTTCCGCCACGCAGACTGAAGCTTTCTTT | CASTTSATQTEAFF
TRBJ1-1 | many | TRBV29-1 | - | TGCAGCGTTGAAGGACATTTGAACACTGAAGCTTTCTTT | CSVEGHLNTEAFF
TRBJ2-3 | many | TRBV20-1 | TRBD2 | TGCAGTGCTCGGTTAAGGGGACTAGCGATTTCAGATACGCAGTATTTT | CSARLRGLAISDTQYF
TRBJ2-5 | - | TRBV20-1 | - | TGCAGTGCCCATAGGGCGGGGAGACAGTCCAGTTACTTC | CSAHRAGRQSSYF
TRBJ2-7 | many | TRBV20-1 | - | TGCAGTGCGCGGGCCGGTAGGGGAGTGGGTGAGCAGTACTTC | CSARAGRGVGEQYF
TRBJ1-5 | - | TRBV3-1 | - | TGTGCCAGCAGCCGGGGGGGGTACAATCAGCCCCAGCATTTT | CASSRGGYNQPQHF
TRBJ2-7 | many | TRBV12-3/TRBV12-4 | - | TGTGCCAGCAGTACTCAAACAGGGCCAACCTACGAGCAGTACTTC | CASSTQTGPTYEQYF
TRBJ2-7 | many | TRBV7-8 | - | TGTGCCAGCAGCTTAGGAGGGAGCGGGTCGGACGAGCAGTACTTC | CASSLGGSGSDEQYF
TRBJ2-1 | - | TRBV11-2 | - | TGTGCCAGCAGCTTACCCACAGGGATCTCCTACAATGAGCAGTTCTTC | CASSLPTGISYNEQFF